This T cell receptor (beta chain) emerged from a study of blood T cell repertoires in COVID-19. V gave up 6 bases and J gave up 7 bases; unmatched junction bases: 3. The germline V gene has CDR1 LNHDA and CDR2 SQIVND (reference sequence). CDR3 length: 13 amino acids. The data were produced by immunoSEQ multiplex PCR, yet TCRdb's version contains in-frame clones alone and is incomplete. Found here are 270,000 or so clones, roughly 84% of them singletons; the top ten hold about 3.4%. This sequence originates from a woman aged 18-29 years with acute or convalescent COVID-19. The material sequenced was peripheral blood. The rearrangement joins TRBV19 to TRBJ1-6, with 7 bases that match TRBD1. DNA of the CDR3: TGTGCCAGTAGGCCCAGGGGGAATTCACCCCTCCACTTT. It translates to CASRPRGNSPLHF. Filled out from reference TRBV19 and TRBJ1-6, the complete variable domain reads DGGITQSPKYLFRKEGQNVTLSCEQNLNHDAMYWYRQDPGQGLRLIYYSQIVNDFQKGDIAEGYSVSREKKESFPLTVTSAQKNPTAFYLCASRPRGNSPLHFGNGTRLTVT.